Below are 28 T cell receptor beta chains sequenced from a single sample in a study of T cells after yellow fever vaccination. TCRdb re-derived calls from the 5' RACE reads in MiXCR, one entry per CDR3 protein. The top ten hold 15% to 20% of the sample, which has approximately 300,000 distinct CDR3 sequences, around 7.3% seen once. Sample: PBMCs, taken roughly 45 days after the first yellow fever vaccination. Receptors were obtained from a man between 18 and 35 years old who received the YFV17D yellow fever vaccine.

CDR3 bases: TGCGCCAGCAGTCAATCGACGGCCAGATACTACGAGCAGTACTTC. The encoded protein is CASSQSTARYYEQYF. The chain carries TRBV23-1 and TRBJ2-7, with D hard to call. TRBV23-1 is given ORF status, its function remaining uncertain. The V gene lost 0 bases and the J gene lost 3 bases, with 12 bases spanning the gap. The CDR3 covers 15 residues.

This chain links TRBV9 with TRBJ1-2, with 8 bases that match TRBD1. Germline CDR1 is SGDLS and CDR2 is YYNGEE. CDR3 length equals 14 residues. V lost 6 bases, J lost 4 bases, and 8 bases stayed unmatched. CDR3 sequence reads: CASTSGQGAYGYTF. DNA for the CDR3: TGTGCCAGCACTTCGGGGCAGGGGGCCTATGGCTACACCTTC.

The table lists this clonotype with a few counts. The chain uses TRBV29-1 and TRBJ1-1; D might be TRBD1 (5 bases). V gave up 6 bases and J gave up 5 bases, with 19 bases separating them. The CDR3 length is 14 residues. Germline V gives CDR1 SQVTM, CDR2 ANQGSEA. The CDR3 loop reads CSVQRGGGETEAFF. Written as DNA, the CDR3 is TGCAGCGTCCAGCGGGGAGGAGGGGAAACTGAAGCTTTCTTT.

V and J are TRBV6-5 and TRBJ2-2; 8 bases are a match to TRBD2. Trimming took 4 bases from V and 6 from J; bases not matched to a gene: 10. Germline V CDR1 and CDR2: MNHEY, SVGAGI. The CDR3 extends over 16 amino acids. The CDR3 loop is CASSSGTSGGAGELFF. DNA for the CDR3: TGTGCCAGCAGTTCTGGAACTAGCGGCGGAGCCGGGGAGCTGTTTTTT.

The sample holds a few counts of this clonotype. This chain joins TRBV28 and TRBJ2-5; the D gene is possibly TRBD1 (5 bases). The germline gives CDR1 MDHEN, CDR2 SYDVKM. The V gene lost 8 bases and the J gene lost 7 bases, with 14 bases spanning the gap. The CDR3 sequence is 12 residues long. CDR3 DNA: TGTGCCAGCCATTTTCAGGGTGGGACCCAGTACTTC. It encodes CASHFQGGTQYF.

This clonotype came up a few times. The J gene is TRBJ1-1, the V gene TRBV5-1, with 9 bases that match TRBD1. Germline loops: CDR1 SGHRS, CDR2 YFSETQ. J was trimmed by 2 bases and V by 4 bases; bases with no gene match: 6. The CDR3 is 15 amino acids. This CDR3 is CASSPWTGANTEAFF. The CDR3 DNA is TGCGCCAGCAGCCCATGGACAGGGGCTAACACTGAAGCTTTCTTT.

The rearrangement joins TRBV7-2 to TRBJ2-4, with D hard to call. The CDR3 contains 13 residues. Germline loops: CDR1 SGHTA, CDR2 FQGNSA. V lost 5 bases, J lost 11 bases, and 16 bases lay in between. The CDR3 loop is CASSPNLPKVQYF. CDR3 DNA: TGTGCCAGCAGCCCGAATCTACCAAAGGTTCAGTACTTC.

Note on this clonotype: Compared with germline, one end of the junction differs, possibly owing to a read error. V gene TRBV7-6 combines with J gene TRBJ2-5; 12 positions match TRBD2. The CDR3 is 16 residues long. Germline V CDR1 and CDR2: SGHVS, FNYEAQ. CDR3 loop: CASSSTSGGQQEIQYF. The CDR3 DNA is TGTGCCAGCAGCTCGACTAGCGGGGGTCAACAAGAGATCCAGTACTTC.

V and J are TRBV14 and TRBJ1-2; D gene ambiguous. The V end was cut by 0 bases, the J end by 6 bases, with 14 bases between. The CDR3 extends over 15 amino acids. CDR1 is SGHDN and CDR2 is FVKESK in the germline V gene. CDR3 loop: CASSQDLRGYNGYTF. CDR3 nucleotide sequence: TGTGCCAGCAGCCAAGATTTACGAGGTTATAATGGCTACACCTTC.

V and J are TRBV7-9 and TRBJ2-1, with unresolved D. Germline-derived CDR1 and CDR2 are SEHNR and FQNEAQ (reference sequence). V dropped 1 base and J dropped 7 bases, with 8 bases sitting between them. This CDR3 comprises 13 residues. This CDR3 is CASSLGSANEQFF. The CDR3 DNA follows: TGTGCCAGCAGCTTAGGGTCTGCAAATGAGCAGTTCTTC.

This clonotype was observed a handful of times. This chain joins TRBV29-1 and TRBJ2-3; D not resolved. V lost 6 bases, J lost 0 bases, and 10 bases lay in between. This CDR3 has 13 residues. Germline values: CDR1 SQVTM, CDR2 ANQGSEA. The CDR3 protein is CSVSGLSTDTQYF. CDR3 in DNA: TGCAGCGTCTCGGGTCTTAGCACAGATACGCAGTATTTT.

The table lists this clonotype with a few counts. This chain joins TRBV28 and TRBJ1-2, with TRBD1 identical over 8 bases. Germline V gives CDR1 MDHEN, CDR2 SYDVKM. Trimming cost V 1 base and J 6 bases; bases outside gene matches: 13. The CDR3 length is 17 residues. CDR3 sequence reads: CASSLSPLGQGTDGYTF. CDR3 DNA: TGTGCCAGCAGTTTATCTCCCCTAGGACAGGGTACTGATGGCTACACCTTC.

This clonotype was counted at least ten times. The genes are TRBV10-2 and TRBJ2-3; 8 bases are shared with TRBD2. The germline CDR1 and CDR2 sequences are WSHSY and SAAADI. The CDR3 totals 14 residues. With 9 bases clipped from V and 2 bases from J, the junction kept 7 bases outside the gene matches. This chain's CDR3 is CASKERGNTDTQYF. In DNA form, the CDR3 reads TGCGCCAGTAAAGAGCGGGGGAACACAGATACGCAGTATTTT.

The J gene is TRBJ2-1, the V gene TRBV5-1; D is unresolved. Germline lookup yields CDR1 SGHRS and CDR2 YFSETQ. CDR3 length: 16 residues. The germline V and J ends were trimmed by 0 bases and 2 bases, with 12 bases remaining between them. The CDR3 DNA reads TGCGCCAGCAGCTTGGCCATCGGCAGCCCCTACAATGAGCAGTTCTTC. Its translation is CASSLAIGSPYNEQFF.

In this sample, this clonotype turned up a few times. J is TRBJ2-4 and V is TRBV20-1, with a possible D match to TRBD1 (5 bases). Trimming took off 2 bases at V and 3 bases at J, with 14 bases between the two ends. CDR3 length: 15 amino acids. Germline CDR1 and CDR2: DFQATT and SNEGSKA (reference sequence). The CDR3 here is CSARSTVPDKNIQYF. The DNA for the CDR3 is TGCAGTGCTAGATCGACAGTTCCAGACAAAAACATTCAGTACTTC.

This clonotype showed up just a few times. The chain combines TRBV12-3 or TRBV12-4 with TRBJ2-5, with D possibly TRBD1 on 6 matching bases. V was pared by 2 bases and J by 3 bases, with 10 bases between. The CDR3 covers 14 residues. CDR3 loop: CASSLSYREETQYF. In DNA, the CDR3 is TGTGCCAGCAGTTTAAGTTACAGGGAAGAGACCCAGTACTTC.

The chain has TRBV27 and TRBJ1-6, with 9 bases lining up with TRBD1. The CDR3 runs 15 residues. J gave up 9 bases and V 4 bases, and 7 bases lay outside the gene matches. Germline lookup yields CDR1 MNHEY and CDR2 SMNVEV (reference sequence). CDR3 coding DNA: TGTGCCAGCAGTTCCGCGGACAGGGGTGTTTCACCCCTCCACTTT. Its protein product is CASSSADRGVSPLHF.

Ten or more counts support this clonotype. The chain joins TRBV20-1 to TRBJ2-7, with TRBD2 matching 8 bases. The germline CDR1 and CDR2 sequences are DFQATT and SNEGSKA (reference sequence). Trimming at V came to 5 bases and at J to 2 bases, leaving 5 bases not matched to a gene. The CDR3 length is 13 residues. The CDR3 loop is CSAGAGGPYEQYV. CDR3 DNA sequence: TGCAGTGCTGGGGCGGGAGGTCCCTACGAGCAGTACGTC.

This chain connects TRBV29-1 to TRBJ1-1; no definite D call. CDR3 size: 10 residues. Between the trimmed V and J ends, which lost 8 bases and 10 bases, there was a span of 14 bases. Per the germline V gene, CDR1 is SQVTM and CDR2 is ANQGSEA. Written as DNA, the CDR3 is TGCAGCATTTCGGAAGTCCGAGCTTTCTTT. Protein: CSISEVRAFF. Full variable domain (remainder filled in from reference TRBV29-1 and TRBJ1-1): SAVISQKPSRDICQRGTSLTIQCQVDSQVTMMFWYRQQPGQSLTLIATANQGSEATYESGFVIDKFPISRPNLTFSTLTVSNMSPEDSSIYLCSISEVRAFFGQGTRLTVV.

This clonotype was counted at least ten times. The chain employs TRBV2 and TRBJ1-2; no clear D gene. Per the germline V gene, CDR1 is SNHLY and CDR2 is FYNNEI. The V end lost 7 bases, the J end lost 4 bases, and 10 bases lay between the germline ends. The CDR3 has 12 amino acids. The chain's CDR3 is CASKRDIYGYTF. The DNA of the CDR3 is TGTGCCAGCAAAAGGGATATCTATGGCTACACCTTC.

The V call is TRBV21-1, the J call TRBJ2-7; TRBD1 is the table's D call, not checked against the DNA. TRBV21-1 is tagged as a pseudogene. The CDR3 spans 14 residues. The CDR3 sequence: CASSNGTGGYEQYV. DNA for the CDR3: TGTGCCAGCAGCAACGGGACAGGGGGCTACGAGCAGTACGTC.

The chain employs TRBV9 and TRBJ1-2; no definite D call. The germline CDR1 and CDR2 sequences are SGDLS and YYNGEE. Deletions cut 0 bases from V and 4 bases from J, with 4 bases between. The CDR3 length is 12 residues. In nucleotides, the CDR3 is TGTGCCAGCAGCGTAGTCGGCTATGGCTACACCTTC. Translation: CASSVVGYGYTF.

The chain recombines TRBV12-3 or TRBV12-4 with TRBJ2-2, with 9 nucleotides matching TRBD1. The V and J ends lost 6 bases and 7 bases, in that order; junction bases with no gene match: 9. The CDR3 length is 15 residues. This CDR3 is CASSTGTGTIGELFF. The CDR3 region has the DNA TGTGCCAGCAGCACCGGGACAGGGACGATCGGGGAGCTGTTTTTT.

V gene TRBV5-1 combines with J gene TRBJ2-1; tentatively, D is TRBD1 or TRBD2 (5 bases each). With 4 bases removed from V and 15 bases from J, the gap between germline ends came to 32 bases. Germline V gene sequence: CDR1 SGHRS, CDR2 YFSETQ. CDR3 size: 17 residues. The CDR3 coding sequence is TGCGCCAGCAGCCCGGTTTATGGGGACCCGGGTCCGGCGGTGTGGTTCTTC. Encoded protein: CASSPVYGDPGPAVWFF. Variable domain in full (rest from reference TRBV5-1 and TRBJ2-1): KAGVTQTPRYLIKTRGQQVTLSCSPISGHRSVSWYQQTPGQGLQFLFEYFSETQRNKGNFPGRFSGRQFSNSRSEMNVSTLELGDSALYLCASSPVYGDPGPAVWFFGPGTRLTVL.

Concerning this clonotype itself: Likely a read error: the CDR3 ends without its conserved phenylalanine or tryptophan. It is unclear where the CDR3 begins or ends on the DNA, so no DNA is shown, and the CDR3 is as TCRdb lists it. The genes are TRBV5-5 and TRBJ2-2; no check of the table's D call, TRBD1, against the DNA was made. Looked up from germline, CDR1 is SGHKS and CDR2 is YYEKEE (reference sequence). From its first to its last residue, the CDR3 has 14 amino acids. The CDR3 protein is CASSPGLDTGELLC.

The CDR3 loop is CSARGQRGISGANVLTF. The DNA of the CDR3 is TGCAGTGCTAGAGGGCAGAGGGGCATCTCTGGGGCCAACGTCCTGACTTTC. The rearrangement uses TRBV20-1 and TRBJ2-6; tentatively, D is TRBD1 or TRBD2 (5 bases each). The CDR3 has 17 amino acids. Trimming left V 1 base short and J 0 bases short, with 13 bases between. Germline-derived CDR1 and CDR2 are DFQATT and SNEGSKA (reference sequence).

The chain carries TRBV15 and TRBJ1-3, with 7 bases identical to TRBD1. The CDR3 runs 17 residues. J was trimmed by 3 bases and V by 1 base; bases with no gene match: 9. The germline V gene encodes CDR1 LNHNV and CDR2 YYDKDF (reference sequence). The CDR3 coding sequence is TGTGCCACCAGCAGAGGAGCAAGAAGACAGGGTGGAAACACCATATATTTT. Protein product: CATSRGARRQGGNTIYF.

Many counts were recorded for this clonotype. The V gene is TRBV19, the J gene TRBJ1-2; D not resolved. The CDR3 is 14 amino acids. The V gene's germline CDR1 is LNHDA and CDR2 SQIVND (reference sequence). Trimming left V 3 bases short and J 5 bases short, with 13 bases between. The CDR3 here is CASSIDWAEYGYTF. Here the CDR3 DNA reads TGTGCCAGTAGTATCGATTGGGCAGAATATGGCTACACCTTC.